Each of the 24 T cell receptor beta chains below was sequenced from the same sample in a study of identical twins. TCRdb ran MiXCR on the 5' RACE reads and lists one entry per CDR3 protein. The sample carries 450,000 or so distinct CDR3 sequences, roughly an eighth recorded once. Separately, the same data were catalogued under a study of yellow fever vaccine responses in identical twins.

The specimen was CD4+ T cells sorted from blood. The origin of the receptors is a young woman in good health.

This clonotype was observed a handful of times. The chain carries TRBV30 and TRBJ2-6, with D possibly matching TRBD2 (7 bases). Germline CDR1 GTSNPN, CDR2 SVGIG (reference sequence). This CDR3 has 16 residues. Trimming pared 8 bases from V and 2 bases from J, leaving 19 bases between. For the CDR3, the DNA is TGTGCCCTGAGTATCGGGGGGCGCGCTGGGGCCAACGTCCTGACTTTC. Its translation: CALSIGGRAGANVLTF.

The rearrangement uses TRBV12-3 or TRBV12-4 and TRBJ1-1; TRBD1 matches 9 bases. Losses at the gene ends were 3 bases for V and 8 bases for J; bases not matched to a gene: 4. This CDR3 comprises 13 residues. CDR3 DNA sequence: TGTGCCAGCAGTTTTCCAGACAGGGGGGAAGCTTTCTTT. This translates into CASSFPDRGEAFF.

This clonotype was observed many times. The chain has TRBV20-1 and TRBJ2-1, with 12 nucleotides matching TRBD2. With 0 bases clipped from V and 8 bases from J, the junction kept 11 bases outside the gene matches. CDR1 DFQATT and CDR2 SNEGSKA come from the germline V gene (reference sequence). The CDR3 spans 17 residues. The CDR3 protein is CSARDLGTSGLTHEQFF. The CDR3 DNA is TGCAGTGCTAGAGATCTTGGGACTAGCGGGCTCACCCATGAGCAGTTCTTC.

This clonotype was recorded a few times. The CDR3, as DNA: TGTGCCAGCAGTGATTCAGGGTCTAATTCACCCCTCCACTTT. The encoded protein is CASSDSGSNSPLHF. The rearrangement links TRBV6-1 to TRBJ1-6; tentative D call: TRBD1 (5 bases). The CDR3 is 14 amino acids. CDR1 and CDR2 from the germline V gene are MNHNS and SASEGT. V lost 3 bases, J lost 6 bases, and 9 bases lay in between.

J is TRBJ2-7 and V is TRBV20-1, with 8 nucleotides matching TRBD2. CDR1 and CDR2 from the germline V gene are DFQATT and SNEGSKA (reference sequence). V was pared by 0 bases and J by 5 bases, with 6 bases of the junction left unmatched. CDR3 length: 14 amino acids. CDR3 region: CSARDISGADEQYF. For the CDR3, the DNA is TGCAGTGCTAGAGATATTAGCGGGGCGGACGAGCAGTACTTC.

This clonotype was observed a handful of times. The rearrangement links TRBV20-1 to TRBJ2-5; D is unresolved. The CDR3 length is 11 residues. V dropped 3 bases and J dropped 3 bases, with 5 bases sitting between them. Germline V gene sequence: CDR1 DFQATT, CDR2 SNEGSKA (reference sequence). DNA of the CDR3: TGCAGTGCTAGGGGAAAAGAGACCCAGTACTTC. Its protein product is CSARGKETQYF.

V and J are TRBV5-1 and TRBJ2-7; no reliable D call. The germline CDR1 and CDR2 sequences are SGHRS and YFSETQ. Trimming took 4 bases from V and 0 from J, leaving 8 bases between them. The CDR3 runs 13 residues. The CDR3 spells CASSGYGSYEQYF. The CDR3 DNA reads TGCGCCAGCAGCGGGTACGGCTCCTACGAGCAGTACTTC. Full variable domain (remainder filled in from reference TRBV5-1 and TRBJ2-7): KAGVTQTPRYLIKTRGQQVTLSCSPISGHRSVSWYQQTPGQGLQFLFEYFSETQRNKGNFPGRFSGRQFSNSRSEMNVSTLELGDSALYLCASSGYGSYEQYFGPGTRLTVT.

This clonotype has a handful of counts. V and J are TRBV15 and TRBJ2-7, with 9 bases identical to TRBD1. The CDR3 is 16 residues long. Germline V CDR1 and CDR2: LNHNV, YYDKDF (reference sequence). V shed 3 bases and J 3 bases; nucleotides not matched to a gene: 9. The CDR3 sequence: CATSRKGQGKSYEQYF. The CDR3 region has the DNA TGTGCCACCAGCAGGAAGGGACAGGGAAAGAGCTACGAGCAGTACTTC.

The V gene is TRBV6-1, the J gene TRBJ2-1, with D perhaps given as TRBD1 or TRBD2 (5 bases each). This CDR3 has 15 residues. CDR1 and CDR2 (germline): MNHNS, SASEGT. The ends were cut back, 5 bases at V and 4 bases at J, with 15 bases in the middle. The CDR3 reads CASSRLGTAYNEQFF. The DNA of the CDR3 is TGTGCCAGCAGTAGGCTCGGGACGGCATACAATGAGCAGTTCTTC.

This clonotype was found a few times. The chain recombines TRBV12-5 with TRBJ2-7; 7 bases agree with TRBD1. Germline CDR1 and CDR2: LGHNT and FRNRAP. The CDR3 totals 15 residues. Trimming at V came to 2 bases and at J to 6 bases, leaving 10 bases not matched to a gene. In DNA form, the CDR3 reads TGTGCTAGTGGTTTGCGAGAGGGGACAGCCTCCGAGCAGTACTTC. It encodes CASGLREGTASEQYF.

The chain employs TRBV6-1 and TRBJ2-1; 9 bases are shared with TRBD2. Per germline, CDR1 MNHNS and CDR2 SASEGT. The V and J ends lost 6 bases and 3 bases, in that order; junction bases with no gene match: 6. The CDR3 is 15 residues long. In nucleotides, the CDR3 is TGTGCCAGCAGATCGCTAGCGGGGAACTACAATGAGCAGTTCTTC. Translation gives CASRSLAGNYNEQFF.

This clonotype was picked up a small number of times. V is TRBV19 and J is TRBJ2-2; possible D gene TRBD1, 5 bases. Per the germline V gene, CDR1 is LNHDA and CDR2 is SQIVND (reference sequence). CDR3 length: 13 residues. V was shortened by 11 bases and J by 6 bases, with 16 bases between the two germline ends. The CDR3: CASKKGRAGELFF. The CDR3 DNA sequence: TGTGCCTCCAAAAAGGGCAGGGCCGGGGAGCTGTTTTTT. Supplemented by reference TRBV19 and TRBJ2-2, the full variable domain reads DGGITQSPKYLFRKEGQNVTLSCEQNLNHDAMYWYRQDPGQGLRLIYYSQIVNDFQKGDIAEGYSVSREKKESFPLTVTSAQKNPTAFYLCASKKGRAGELFFGEGSRLTVL.

CDR3 sequence: CASSRILAGGQDEQFF. Here the CDR3 DNA reads TGCGCCAGCAGCCGTATACTAGCGGGAGGGCAAGATGAGCAGTTCTTC. This sequence joins TRBV5-1 and TRBJ2-1, with 13 bases fitting TRBD2. The germline CDR1 and CDR2 sequences are SGHRS and YFSETQ. J was trimmed by 8 bases and V by 4 bases; bases with no gene match: 9. The CDR3 extends over 16 amino acids.

This clonotype was counted ten times or more. J is TRBJ2-1 and V is TRBV5-1, with 8 bases fitting TRBD1. Trimming cost V 2 bases and J 6 bases; bases outside gene matches: 1. Germline V gene lookup returns CDR1 SGHRS and CDR2 YFSETQ. The CDR3 spans 13 residues. The CDR3 bases are TGCGCCAGCAGCTTAACAGGGGGCAATGAGCAGTTCTTC. This codes for CASSLTGGNEQFF. Full variable domain (outside the CDR3, taken from reference TRBV5-1 and TRBJ2-1): KAGVTQTPRYLIKTRGQQVTLSCSPISGHRSVSWYQQTPGQGLQFLFEYFSETQRNKGNFPGRFSGRQFSNSRSEMNVSTLELGDSALYLCASSLTGGNEQFFGPGTRLTVL.

The chain recombines TRBV20-1 with TRBJ2-7; D gene uncertain. This CDR3 has 14 amino acids. The V gene lost 4 bases and the J gene lost 6 bases, with 19 bases spanning the gap. Germline V lookup: CDR1 DFQATT, CDR2 SNEGSKA (reference sequence). CDR3 sequence reads: CSAISEAWPPEQYF. DNA for the CDR3: TGCAGTGCTATTTCTGAGGCATGGCCCCCCGAGCAGTACTTC.

This chain links TRBV28 with TRBJ2-6; D is undetermined. Germline-derived CDR1 and CDR2 are MDHEN and SYDVKM. The V end lost 5 bases, the J end lost 4 bases, and 15 bases lay between the germline ends. The CDR3 covers 16 residues. In DNA form, the CDR3 reads TGTGCCAGCAGTCTGTCCAGCGCCGGGGGGGCCAACGTCCTGACTTTC. Translating it yields CASSLSSAGGANVLTF.

The chain employs TRBV5-1 and TRBJ2-3; possible D gene TRBD1, 6 bases. V lost 4 bases, J lost 2 bases, and 14 bases lay in between. Germline V CDR1 and CDR2: SGHRS, YFSETQ. This CDR3 is built from 15 residues. CDR3 loop: CASSLMTGNTDTQYF. In DNA form, the CDR3 reads TGCGCCAGCAGCCTTATGACAGGAAACACAGATACGCAGTATTTT.

V gene TRBV29-1 combines with J gene TRBJ2-7, with 10 nucleotides matching TRBD2. Germline assignment: CDR1 SQVTM and CDR2 ANQGSEA. This CDR3 spans 15 amino acids. V trimming: 2 bases; J trimming: 6 bases; junction bases outside the gene matches: 10. CDR3 DNA: TGCAGCGTTGAAACCCCCAGCGGGAGGGCTGGCGAGCAGTACTTC. This gives the protein CSVETPSGRAGEQYF.

This clonotype showed up just a few times. V and J are TRBV20-1 and TRBJ2-2, with 12 bases fitting TRBD2. This CDR3 spans 18 amino acids. Trimming cost V 1 base and J 0 bases; bases outside gene matches: 6. Germline CDR1 DFQATT, CDR2 SNEGSKA (reference sequence). This CDR3 reads CSARAEASGRANTGELFF. The DNA of the CDR3 is TGCAGTGCTAGAGCGGAGGCTAGCGGGAGGGCGAACACCGGGGAGCTGTTTTTT.

The V gene is TRBV5-6, the J gene TRBJ1-2; D may be TRBD1 (5 bases). Trimming left V 0 bases short and J 8 bases short, with 11 bases between. This CDR3 is 13 amino acids long. CDR1 SGHDT and CDR2 YYEEEE come from the germline V gene. CDR3 sequence (DNA): TGTGCCAGCAGCTTGGTCAGGGCAAGGGGCTACACCTTC. Translation gives CASSLVRARGYTF.

V usage is TRBV11-1 and J usage is TRBJ1-1; a possible D gene is TRBD1 (6 bases). The CDR3 is 18 amino acids. Looked up from germline, CDR1 is SGHAT and CDR2 is FQDESV (reference sequence). V was shortened by 1 base and J by 0 bases, with 18 bases between the two germline ends. The CDR3 spells CASSLVAGVSGMNTEAFF. For the CDR3, the DNA is TGTGCCAGCAGCTTAGTTGCAGGGGTGAGTGGTATGAACACTGAAGCTTTCTTT.

The chain links TRBV15 to TRBJ2-5; 7 bases are a match to TRBD2. The V gene's germline CDR1 is LNHNV and CDR2 YYDKDF (reference sequence). V lost 0 bases to trimming and J lost 2 bases; unmatched junction nucleotides: 6. There are 16 residues in the CDR3. The CDR3 DNA is TGTGCCACCAGCAGAGATCGGCTAGCGGATCAAGAGACCCAGTACTTC. Its protein is CATSRDRLADQETQYF. Supplemented by reference TRBV15 and TRBJ2-5, the full variable domain reads DAMVIQNPRYQVTQFGKPVTLSCSQTLNHNVMYWYQQKSSQAPKLLFHYYDKDFNNEADTPDNFQSRRPNTSFCFLDIRSPGLGDTAMYLCATSRDRLADQETQYFGPGTRLLVL.

This clonotype has a count of ten or more. The genes are TRBV4-1 and TRBJ2-1; perhaps TRBD1 as D (5 bases). Looked up from germline, CDR1 is MGHRA and CDR2 is YSYEKL. V gave up 3 bases and J gave up 7 bases, with 10 bases separating them. CDR3 length: 13 amino acids. CDR3 amino acids: CASSQQGRNEQFF. The DNA for the CDR3 is TGCGCCAGCAGCCAGCAGGGTAGGAATGAGCAGTTCTTC.

This clonotype has a count of ten or more. In nucleotides, the CDR3 is TGTGCCAGCAGCCAAGATCGGACTAGCGGGGCGTCCTACAATGAGCAGTTCTTC. Its translation: CASSQDRTSGASYNEQFF. This sequence joins TRBV3-1 and TRBJ2-1; TRBD2 matches 12 bases. The germline gives CDR1 LGHDT, CDR2 YNNKEL (reference sequence). CDR3 length: 18 amino acids. With V trimmed by 0 bases and J by 1 base, 4 bases remained unmatched.